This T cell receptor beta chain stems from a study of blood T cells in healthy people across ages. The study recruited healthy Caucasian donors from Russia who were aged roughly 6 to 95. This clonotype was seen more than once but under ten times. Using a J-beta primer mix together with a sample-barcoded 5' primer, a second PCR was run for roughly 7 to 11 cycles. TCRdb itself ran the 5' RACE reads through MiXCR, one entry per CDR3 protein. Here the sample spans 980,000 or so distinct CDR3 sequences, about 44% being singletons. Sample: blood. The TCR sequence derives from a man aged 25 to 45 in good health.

CDR3 region: CASSRVEQGVRGTQYF. As DNA, the CDR3 is TGTGCCAGCAGCCGGGTCGAACAGGGGGTACGAGGGACGCAGTATTTT. J is TRBJ2-3 and V is TRBV4-2, with 8 bases matching TRBD1. This CDR3 is 16 amino acids long. Trimming removed 4 bases from V and 9 bases from J; junction bases left unmatched: 15. Germline lookup yields CDR1 LGHNA and CDR2 YNFKEQ.